This T cell receptor (beta chain) appears in the sequencing data of a study of PD-1 blockade in classical Hodgkin lymphoma. Study-wide points: Significantly greater TCR diversity emerged by C4D1 in CD4+ cells but not CD8+ cells. TCR diversity at baseline was reported to be reduced in newly diagnosed patients relative to healthy donors.

Time point defined: cycle 4 day 1 (C4D1), after 6 weeks of nivolumab. Relapse after autologous stem cell transplantation occurred in every patient, and brentuximab vedotin exposure varied. Remarks on this clone: Antigen: not known.

Assay: immunoSEQ multiplex PCR; the TCRdb copy retains only in-frame clones and omits some. Among under 50,000 clones, 66% were seen once, and the ten largest hold about 3%. This material consisted of peripheral blood mononuclear cells (PBMCs), taken before the fourth cycle of nivolumab. The TCR originated in a human donor with classical Hodgkin lymphoma.

CDR3 protein: CATSRDLSTEAFF. The CDR3 coding sequence is TGTGCCACCAGCAGAGACTTGAGCACTGAAGCTTTCTTT. This chain uses TRBV15 with TRBJ1-1; D call uncertain. The CDR3 contains 13 residues. The V end lost 0 bases, the J end lost 4 bases, and 6 bases lay between the germline ends. Germline V gene data show CDR1 as LNHNV and CDR2 as YYDKDF (reference sequence).